This T cell receptor (beta chain) is drawn from a study of blood T cell repertoires in COVID-19 (dated by TCRdb to the early 2020s). For context, the study as a whole: The collaborator samples originated in the United States, Italy and Spain and spanned the acute and convalescent phases of COVID-19. The material from the prospective study consisted of cDNA or gDNA derived from T cells, B-cell-depleted T cells, or PBMCs. Subjects who had been exposed to COVID-19, were actively infected with it, or had recovered from it provided the deeply sampled blood TCRbeta repertoires that made up the dataset. The repertoires were made available in a free public database intended to serve as a resource for research on the immune response to SARS-CoV-2. The samples were drawn from two sources: the first 160 participants of the ongoing ImmuneRACE study, and over 1,000 subjects contributed by 6 global collaborators. The sample metadata nearly always contained a de-identified subject ID, COVID-19 status, age in years and sex. Where available, HLA class I and class II types were obtained from metadata supplied by the sample provider rather than from assay-based typing. The research as a whole found: The quantity of clinical and demographic metadata differed by source and by participant and was supplied without curation.

The immunoSEQ Assay, a bias-controlled multiplex PCR, was used to amplify TCRbeta CDR3 regions from genomic DNA. Per the authors' processing: The number of nucleated cells in each sample was estimated from the amplification of reference gene primers within the assay. To quantify the absolute abundance of each unique TCRbeta CDR3 rearrangement, sequence reads were collapsed and filtered. For each sample, productive Simpson clonality was calculated by taking the square root of Simpson's diversity index across productive rearrangements. As stored in TCRdb, this immuneACCESS dataset retains in-frame rearrangements with V and J assigned. A fraction of the clones does not appear; measured against another copy, unresolved V genes explain less than half of the discrepancy, and the remainder lacks a known reason. The V and J calls and clone size were taken over from that table, and D and trimming were inferred from the DNA. The sample table holds 300,000 to 400,000 clones, of which over 75% were seen once. The ten largest clones represent around 7.8% of the sample.

About this clone: The target of this receptor is not known. Per-base qualities were not stored, and no clone one base away is much larger.

V is clipped by 3 bases and J by 11 bases, and the sequence between their germline boundaries is 20 bases long. Inclusive of the bounding cysteine and phenylalanine, the CDR3 is 14 residues long. Kept here is only the CDR3 DNA, which spans 42 bases and is read in frame from base 1. Another Seattle source contributed samples from volunteer blood donors who had recovered from COVID-19. Collaborating institutions collected whole blood in K2EDTA tubes following their own protocols. For TCRbeta analysis, collaborators shipped samples in one of three forms: frozen whole blood, isolated PBMCs, or DNA extracted from either of those sample types.

The V and J genes are TRBV5-3 and TRBJ1-2, with a weak D call of TRBD1 (5 bases match). TRBV5-3 counts as an open reading frame of uncertain function. The sequenced material came from peripheral blood. The source is a woman between 45 and 60 years old who had recovered from COVID-19. This receptor carries the CDR3 CARSCGRDSRPYTF. Here is the DNA: TGTGCCAGAAGCTGCGGGCGGGACTCACGCCCTTACACCTTC.